The clone carrying this TCR beta chain was recorded a few times. This specimen comes from a study of blood T cells in healthy people across ages. The CDR3 loop spans 14 amino acids. The V and J ends lost 5 bases and 1 base respectively, with 13 bases between them. Germline V CDR1 and CDR2: SGHRS, YFSETQ. A second PCR, run for roughly 7 to 12 cycles, used a sample-barcoded 5' primer plus a J-beta primer mix. In TCRdb, the 5' RACE reads were re-called with MiXCR into one record per CDR3 protein. Of 600,000 to 800,000 distinct CDR3 sequences listed, roughly half are singletons. The J gene is TRBJ2-7, the V gene TRBV5-1; D remains ambiguous. The sequenced material came from blood. The source is an elderly woman in good health. The DNA for the CDR3 is TGCGCCAGCAGTTTTGTGACATCATCCTACGAGCAGTACTTC. As protein: CASSFVTSSYEQYF.